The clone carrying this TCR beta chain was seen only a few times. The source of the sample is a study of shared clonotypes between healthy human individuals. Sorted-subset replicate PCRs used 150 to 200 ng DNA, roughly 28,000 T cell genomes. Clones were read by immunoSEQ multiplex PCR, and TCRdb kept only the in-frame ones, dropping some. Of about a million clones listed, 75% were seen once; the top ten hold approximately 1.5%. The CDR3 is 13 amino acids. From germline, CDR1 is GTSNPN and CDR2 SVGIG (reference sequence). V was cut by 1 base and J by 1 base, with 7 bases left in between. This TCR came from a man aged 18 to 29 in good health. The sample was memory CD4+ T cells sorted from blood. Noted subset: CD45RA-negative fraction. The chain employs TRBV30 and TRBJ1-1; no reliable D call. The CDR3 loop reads CAWSDRKNTEAFF. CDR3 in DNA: TGTGCCTGGAGTGACAGAAAGAACACTGAAGCTTTCTTT. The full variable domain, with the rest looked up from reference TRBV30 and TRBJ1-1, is SQTIHQWPATLVQPVGSPLSLECTVEGTSNPNLYWYRQAAGRGLQLLFYSVGIGQISSEVPQNLSASRPQDRQFILSSKKLLLSDSGFYLCAWSDRKNTEAFFGQGTRLTVV.